These 25 T cell receptor beta chains share one sample of origin, sequenced in a study of T cell responses to AZD1222 COVID-19 vaccine. The protocol was immunoSEQ multiplex PCR, while the TCRdb copy is restricted to in-frame clones and leaves out a portion. This table holds roughly 160,000 clones, 90% to 95% found once. The specimen was peripheral blood, collected on day 0 of AZD1222 vaccination. The source is an adult in good health.

The chain has TRBV6-5 and TRBJ1-5; no definite D call. V was cut by 0 bases and J by 2 bases, with 8 bases left in between. Germline V gene sequence: CDR1 MNHEY, CDR2 SVGAGI. The CDR3 sequence is 15 residues long. CDR3 bases: TGTGCCAGCAGTTACTCGATTGATGGCAATCAGCCCCAGCATTTT. Translation: CASSYSIDGNQPQHF.

In its sample, this clone was seen once. J is TRBJ2-7 and V is TRBV19; D unclear. The CDR3 covers 13 residues. The germline gives CDR1 LNHDA, CDR2 SQIVND (reference sequence). The ends were cut back, 0 bases at V and 1 base at J, with 4 bases in the middle. The DNA of the CDR3 is TGTGCCAGTAGTATAGATCGTTCCTACGAGCAGTACTTC. Amino acid sequence: CASSIDRSYEQYF.

This chain connects TRBV12-3 or TRBV12-4 to TRBJ1-2; D uncertain. V was clipped by 4 bases and J by 3 bases, with 6 bases between them. CDR3 length equals 12 residues. CDR3 protein: CASSSGYYGYTF. In DNA form, the CDR3 reads TGTGCCAGCAGTTCGGGTTACTATGGCTACACCTTC.

This clone has only one observation. The rearrangement links TRBV6-2 or TRBV6-3 to TRBJ1-5, with a tentative D call TRBD1 (5 bases). Deletions cut 5 bases from V and 4 bases from J, with 9 bases between. The CDR3 consists of 13 residues. CDR1 is MNHEY, CDR2 SVGEGT, per germline. The CDR3: CASSQGRNQPQHF. CDR3 DNA: TGTGCCAGCAGTCAGGGTCGGAATCAGCCCCAGCATTTT.

The V and J genes are TRBV30 and TRBJ1-5; no definite D call. V was pared by 4 bases and J by 7 bases, with 17 bases between. The germline gives CDR1 GTSNPN, CDR2 SVGIG (reference sequence). This CDR3 comprises 14 residues. CDR3 residues: CAWNRGNRGQPQHF. The CDR3, as DNA: TGTGCCTGGAATCGGGGAAACAGAGGGCAGCCCCAGCATTTT. The entire variable domain, with the rest obtained from reference TRBV30 and TRBJ1-5, is as follows: SQTIHQWPATLVQPVGSPLSLECTVEGTSNPNLYWYRQAAGRGLQLLFYSVGIGQISSEVPQNLSASRPQDRQFILSSKKLLLSDSGFYLCAWNRGNRGQPQHFGDGTRLSIL.

V usage is TRBV25-1 and J usage is TRBJ2-7, with 7 bases fitting TRBD2. The CDR3 has 14 residues. Germline values: CDR1 MGHDK, CDR2 SYGVNS. V gave up 5 bases and J gave up 0 bases; unmatched junction bases: 4. CDR3 region: CASSRAGSSYEQYF. CDR3 in DNA: TGTGCCAGCAGTAGAGCGGGGAGCTCCTACGAGCAGTACTTC.

The gene calls are TRBV6-1 and TRBJ2-7, with 8 positions matching TRBD2. With V trimmed by 1 base and J by 0 bases, 8 bases remained unmatched. The CDR3 consists of 17 residues. Germline V gene lookup returns CDR1 MNHNS and CDR2 SASEGT. The CDR3 region is CASSEVGGGISSYEQYF. CDR3 DNA: TGTGCCAGCAGTGAAGTAGGCGGGGGGATATCCTCCTACGAGCAGTACTTC.

The V and J genes are TRBV5-6 and TRBJ1-4; 9 nucleotides match TRBD1. Germline V CDR1 and CDR2: SGHDT, YYEEEE. The CDR3 extends over 13 amino acids. The junction had 5 bases not matched to a gene; V was cut back by 4 bases and J by 10 bases. Here the CDR3 reads CASSPPDRGKLFF. The CDR3, as DNA: TGTGCCAGCAGCCCCCCGGACAGGGGAAAACTGTTTTTT.

The chain recombines TRBV2 with TRBJ1-2; 8 bases fit TRBD1. CDR3 size: 17 residues. J lost 0 bases, V lost 4 bases, and 10 bases had no gene match. CDR1 and CDR2 (germline): SNHLY, FYNNEI. CDR3 loop: CASSGQGQGNPNYGYTF. For the CDR3, the DNA is TGTGCCAGCAGTGGTCAAGGACAGGGTAACCCTAACTATGGCTACACCTTC.

A single count supports this clone. Here the CDR3 DNA reads TGCGCCAGCAGCCAAGGAGAAACAGGGCCCCTGAGCTCCTACAATGAGCAGTTCTTC. Residues: CASSQGETGPLSSYNEQFF. The V call is TRBV4-1, the J call TRBJ2-1, with D maybe TRBD1 (6 bases). V lost 1 base to trimming and J lost 0 bases, with 19 bases between them. CDR3 length equals 19 residues. Germline V CDR1 and CDR2: MGHRA, YSYEKL.

The chain couples TRBV6-5 to TRBJ1-1, with no clear D. The germline V gene encodes CDR1 MNHEY and CDR2 SVGAGI. V shed 5 bases and J shed 0 bases, with 10 bases lying between them. The CDR3 spans 14 residues. The CDR3 bases are TGTGCCAGCAGTCACAAACCGATGAACACTGAAGCTTTCTTT. This gives the protein CASSHKPMNTEAFF.

This chain joins TRBV7-2 and TRBJ1-2; D gene ambiguous. Per the germline V gene, CDR1 is SGHTA and CDR2 is FQGNSA. CDR3 length equals 13 residues. V was clipped by 3 bases and J by 3 bases, with 8 bases between them. DNA of the CDR3: TGTGCCAGCAGCTTCTTTGGGGACTATGGCTACACCTTC. Protein product: CASSFFGDYGYTF.

This clone came up once. The V call is TRBV6-4, the J call TRBJ2-1, with 11 bases that match TRBD1. The trim removed 5 bases at V and 9 bases at J, leaving 6 bases unmatched. The CDR3 runs 14 residues. The germline CDR1 and CDR2 sequences are MRHNA and SNTAGT. The CDR3 DNA is TGTGCCAGCAGTCCCCGGGACAGGGGGGGTGAGCAGTTCTTC. Encoded protein: CASSPRDRGGEQFF.

The chain is built from TRBV24-1 and TRBJ2-1; D is uncertain. Trimming removed 4 bases at V and 10 bases at J, with 19 bases between. The CDR3 loop spans 15 amino acids. Germline V CDR1 and CDR2: KGHDR, SFDVKD. CDR3 amino acids: CATSDSRPILREQFF. The CDR3 bases are TGTGCCACCAGTGACTCTCGACCCATTTTGAGGGAGCAGTTCTTC.

V gene TRBV18 combines with J gene TRBJ2-5; tentatively, D is TRBD1 (6 bases). CDR1 KGHSH and CDR2 LQKENI come from the germline V gene. V shed 6 bases and J shed 4 bases, with 18 bases lying between them. The CDR3 is 15 amino acids. CDR3 region: CASSRRRGISETQYF. DNA for the CDR3: TGTGCCAGCTCCCGGAGAAGGGGGATCTCAGAGACCCAGTACTTC. Together with reference TRBV18 and TRBJ2-5, the CDR3 gives the full variable domain: NAGVMQNPRHLVRRRGQEARLRCSPMKGHSHVYWYRQLPEEGLKFMVYLQKENIIDESGMPKERFSAEFPKEGPSILRIQQVVRGDSAAYFCASSRRRGISETQYFGPGTRLLVL.

The rearrangement joins TRBV2 to TRBJ1-4; 7 nucleotides line up with TRBD1. Per the germline V gene, CDR1 is SNHLY and CDR2 is FYNNEI. With V trimmed by 5 bases and J by 10 bases, 13 bases remained unmatched. The CDR3 totals 15 residues. CDR3: CASSYPGQAQGKLFF. The CDR3, as DNA: TGTGCCAGCAGTTATCCCGGACAGGCCCAAGGAAAACTGTTTTTT.

The chain couples TRBV5-5 to TRBJ2-7; 16 positions agree with TRBD2. CDR1 is SGHKS and CDR2 is YYEKEE in the germline V gene (reference sequence). This CDR3 has 16 residues. With 4 bases clipped from V and 5 bases from J, the junction kept 6 bases outside the gene matches. Written as DNA, the CDR3 is TGTGCCAGCAGCCTAGGGACTAGCGGGGGGGCCCACGAGCAGTACTTC. This sequence encodes CASSLGTSGGAHEQYF.

The chain uses TRBV4-2 and TRBJ1-2; no definite D call. Trimming stripped 0 bases from V and 3 bases from J, with 14 bases between. CDR3 length: 16 residues. Per germline, CDR1 LGHNA and CDR2 YNFKEQ. DNA for the CDR3: TGTGCCAGCAGCCAAGATCTTCCGGGTCAGTACTATGGCTACACCTTC. It translates to CASSQDLPGQYYGYTF.

The chain couples TRBV2 to TRBJ2-7; D possibly corresponds to TRBD2 (5 bases). The V and J ends lost 7 bases and 2 bases respectively, with 12 bases between them. Germline loops: CDR1 SNHLY, CDR2 FYNNEI. The CDR3 covers 13 residues. The CDR3 region is CASTEGVPYEQYF. The DNA of the CDR3 is TGTGCCAGCACCGAGGGAGTCCCCTACGAGCAGTACTTC.

V gene TRBV9 combines with J gene TRBJ1-3, with no clear D. V lost 3 bases to trimming and J lost 2 bases, with 12 bases between them. CDR3 length equals 15 residues. Germline lookup yields CDR1 SGDLS and CDR2 YYNGEE. The CDR3 spells CASSAPGVAGNTIYF. The CDR3 bases are TGTGCCAGCAGCGCCCCTGGGGTTGCTGGAAACACCATATATTTT.

This chain joins TRBV12-5 and TRBJ2-3, with D perhaps TRBD2 (6 bases). Germline values: CDR1 LGHNT, CDR2 FRNRAP. CDR3 length equals 14 residues. V lost 5 bases and J 3 bases, leaving 12 bases between the germline ends. The CDR3 DNA reads TGTGCTAGTGGTCTTCGGGGGAGGACAGATACGCAGTATTTT. Its translation is CASGLRGRTDTQYF.

The chain recombines TRBV6-2 or TRBV6-3 with TRBJ2-1; the match to TRBD2 covers 11 bases. Germline CDR1 MNHEY, CDR2 SVGEGT. V dropped 0 bases and J dropped 9; count of bases not matched to a gene: 7. This CDR3 spans 16 amino acids. CDR3 in DNA: TGTGCCAGCAGTTACTCGAAGGTAGCGGGGGGGCCTGAGCAGTTCTTC. It yields the protein CASSYSKVAGGPEQFF.

The chain uses TRBV2 and TRBJ1-2, with 7 bases matching TRBD1. Trimming took 2 bases from V and 6 from J; bases not matched to a gene: 9. The CDR3 extends over 15 amino acids. Per the germline V gene, CDR1 is SNHLY and CDR2 is FYNNEI. The CDR3 sequence: CASSETSDRANGYTF. CDR3 DNA sequence: TGTGCCAGCAGTGAAACTAGTGACAGGGCGAATGGCTACACCTTC.

V and J are TRBV18 and TRBJ1-1; TRBD1 might be the D (5 bases). The CDR3 is made up of 13 amino acids. V gave up 7 bases and J gave up 5 bases, with 14 bases separating them. Germline V gene sequence: CDR1 KGHSH, CDR2 LQKENI. The CDR3 region has the DNA TGTGCCAGCTTCTGGGGGATGGGGACTGAAGCTTTCTTT. As protein: CASFWGMGTEAFF.

V gene TRBV12-3 or TRBV12-4 combines with J gene TRBJ2-7, with D unresolved. Between the trimmed V and J ends, which lost 7 bases and 0 bases, there was a span of 7 bases. The CDR3 extends over 12 amino acids. CDR3 protein: CASMGSSYEQYF. The CDR3 DNA is TGTGCCAGCATGGGTAGCTCCTACGAGCAGTACTTC.